Listed below are T cell receptor beta chains from one sample, sequenced in a study of cytomegalovirus exposure and HLA in healthy donors. Repertoires were generated with immunoSEQ multiplex PCR, while TCRdb's copy carries only in-frame clones and drops some. This table holds roughly 140,000 clones, roughly 68% found once. Sequencing was done on a sample of PBMCs. The origin of the receptors is a man in his 60s in good health and CMV-seronegative. CDR3s include the opening cysteine and the closing phenylalanine or tryptophan. D genes are given only for firm matches. A clone size is listed for some rows: how often the clone was seen (once, few, many), or a class if it is expanded.

v_gene,j_gene,abundance,d_gene,CDR3aa,CDR3nt
TRBV7-6,TRBJ2-2,.,.,CASNPIHGVRNTGELFF,TGTGCCAGCAACCCTATCCACGGGGTCCGGAACACCGGGGAGCTGTTTTTT
TRBV9,TRBJ1-2,.,.,CASSVEEGLGGYTF,TGTGCCAGCAGCGTAGAGGAGGGGCTCGGTGGCTACACCTTC
TRBV7-6,TRBJ2-7,.,.,CASSLVLRSEQYF,TGTGCCAGCAGCTTAGTACTCCGAAGCGAGCAGTACTTC
TRBV6-1,TRBJ1-5,few,.,CASSERQPQHF,TGTGCCAGCAGTGAACGTCAGCCCCAGCATTTT
TRBV30,TRBJ1-1,.,.,CAWIHRGEMYTEAFF,TGTGCCTGGATCCACCGGGGGGAAATGTACACTGAAGCTTTCTTT
TRBV5-6,TRBJ1-3,few,TRBD1,CASSHRGTGNTIYF,TGTGCCAGCAGCCACAGGGGAACAGGAAACACCATATATTTT
TRBV27,TRBJ2-1,.,TRBD2,CASSPGLAGGYNEQFF,TGTGCCAGCAGTCCCGGACTAGCGGGAGGGTACAATGAGCAGTTCTTC
TRBV4-3,TRBJ1-3,.,.,CASSQETTVRSGNTIYF,TGCGCCAGCAGCCAAGAGACGACAGTCCGCTCTGGAAACACCATATATTTT
TRBV6-5,TRBJ2-1,.,TRBD2,CASRASGRSLFF,TGTGCCAGCAGGGCTAGCGGGAGGAGTCTGTTCTTC
TRBV2,TRBJ2-1,.,TRBD2,CASSEGRLAGVSYNEQFF,TGTGCCAGCAGTGAAGGCCGACTAGCGGGAGTTTCCTACAATGAGCAGTTCTTC
TRBV7-3,TRBJ2-1,.,TRBD2,CASSLAGATYNEQFF,TGTGCCAGCAGCTTAGCGGGAGCCACCTACAATGAGCAGTTCTTC
TRBV5-8,TRBJ1-5,.,TRBD1,CASSSGQGGKPQHF,TGTGCCAGCAGCTCTGGACAGGGAGGCAAGCCCCAGCATTTT
TRBV2,TRBJ2-7,few,.,CASSGVTALLEYF,TGTGCCAGCAGTGGAGTCACAGCATTATTGGAGTACTTC
TRBV19,TRBJ2-1,once,TRBD1,CASSHFSDRGLMFGYNEQFF,TGTGCCAGTAGCCACTTTAGTGACAGGGGTCTAATGTTCGGGTACAATGAGCAGTTCTTC
TRBV4-2,TRBJ2-6,.,.,CASRQDLGEPSGANVLTF,TGTGCCAGCAGACAAGATCTCGGGGAACCCTCTGGGGCCAACGTCCTGACTTTC
TRBV18,TRBJ1-3,.,.,CASSPVEESGNTIYF,TGTGCCAGCTCACCTGTCGAGGAAAGTGGAAACACCATATATTTT